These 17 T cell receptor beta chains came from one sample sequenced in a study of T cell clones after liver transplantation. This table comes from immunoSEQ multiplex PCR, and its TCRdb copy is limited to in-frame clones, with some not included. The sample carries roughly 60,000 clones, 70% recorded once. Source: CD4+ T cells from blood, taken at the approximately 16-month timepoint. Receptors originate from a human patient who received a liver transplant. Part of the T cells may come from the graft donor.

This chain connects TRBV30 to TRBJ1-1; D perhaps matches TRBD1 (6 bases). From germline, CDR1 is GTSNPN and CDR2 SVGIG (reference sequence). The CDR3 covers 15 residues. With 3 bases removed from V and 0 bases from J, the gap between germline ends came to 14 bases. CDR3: CAWRAPTGLNTEAFF. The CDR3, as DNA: TGTGCCTGGAGGGCCCCTACAGGGCTGAACACTGAAGCTTTCTTT.

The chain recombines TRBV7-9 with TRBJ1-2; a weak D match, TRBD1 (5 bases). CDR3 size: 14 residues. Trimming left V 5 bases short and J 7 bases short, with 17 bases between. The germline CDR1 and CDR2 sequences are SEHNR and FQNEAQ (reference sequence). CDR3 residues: CASSTEVTGGGYTF. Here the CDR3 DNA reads TGTGCCAGCAGCACCGAGGTAACAGGCGGTGGCTACACCTTC.

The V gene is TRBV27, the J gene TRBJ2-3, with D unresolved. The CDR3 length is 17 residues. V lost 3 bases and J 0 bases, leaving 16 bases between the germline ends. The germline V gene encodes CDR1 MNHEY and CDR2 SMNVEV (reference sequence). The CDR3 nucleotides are TGTGCCAGCAGTTTCATGGGATTCCGTGCTAGCACAGATACGCAGTATTTT. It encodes CASSFMGFRASTDTQYF.

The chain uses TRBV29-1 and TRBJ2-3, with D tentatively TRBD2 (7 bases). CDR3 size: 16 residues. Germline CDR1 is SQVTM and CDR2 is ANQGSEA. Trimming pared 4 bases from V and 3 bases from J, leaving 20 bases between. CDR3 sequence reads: CSVGGLGAGATDTQYF. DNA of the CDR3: TGCAGCGTTGGGGGGCTCGGCGCGGGAGCGACAGATACGCAGTATTTT.

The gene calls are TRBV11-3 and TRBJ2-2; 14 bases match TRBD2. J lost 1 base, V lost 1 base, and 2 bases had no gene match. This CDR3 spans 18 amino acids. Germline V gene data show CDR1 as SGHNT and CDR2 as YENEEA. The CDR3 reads CASSLGGLAGGNTGELFF. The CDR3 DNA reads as TGTGCCAGCAGCTTAGGTGGACTAGCGGGAGGGAACACCGGGGAGCTGTTTTTT.

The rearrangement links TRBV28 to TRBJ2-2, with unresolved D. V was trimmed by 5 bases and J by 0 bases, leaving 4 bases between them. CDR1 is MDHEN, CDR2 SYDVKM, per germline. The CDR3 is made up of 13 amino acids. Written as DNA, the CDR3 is TGTGCCAGCAGTACCACGAACACCGGGGAGCTGTTTTTT. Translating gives CASSTTNTGELFF. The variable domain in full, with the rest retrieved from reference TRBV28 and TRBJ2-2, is DVKVTQSSRYLVKRTGEKVFLECVQDMDHENMFWYRQDPGLGLRLIYFSYDVKMKEKGDIPEGYSVSREKKERFSLILESASTNQTSMYLCASSTTNTGELFFGEGSRLTVL.

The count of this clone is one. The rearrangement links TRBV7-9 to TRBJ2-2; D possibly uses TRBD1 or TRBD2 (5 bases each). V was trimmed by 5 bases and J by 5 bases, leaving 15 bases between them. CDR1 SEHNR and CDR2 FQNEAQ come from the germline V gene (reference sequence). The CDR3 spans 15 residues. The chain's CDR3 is CASSPGSTMTGELFF. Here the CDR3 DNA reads TGTGCCAGCAGCCCAGGGAGTACAATGACCGGGGAGCTGTTTTTT.

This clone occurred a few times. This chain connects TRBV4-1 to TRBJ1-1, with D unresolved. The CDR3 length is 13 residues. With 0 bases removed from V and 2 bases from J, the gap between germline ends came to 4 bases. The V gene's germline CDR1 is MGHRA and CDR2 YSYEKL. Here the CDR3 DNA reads TGCGCCAGCAGCCAAGAGGTAAACACTGAAGCTTTCTTT. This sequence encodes CASSQEVNTEAFF.

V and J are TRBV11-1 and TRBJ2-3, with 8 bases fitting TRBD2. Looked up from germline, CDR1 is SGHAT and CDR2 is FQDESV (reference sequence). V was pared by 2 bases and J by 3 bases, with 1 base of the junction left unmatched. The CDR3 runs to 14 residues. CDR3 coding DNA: TGTGCCAGCAGCTTATCGGGGGGGACAGATACGCAGTATTTT. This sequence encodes CASSLSGGTDTQYF. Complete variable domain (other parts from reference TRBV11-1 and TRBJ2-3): EAEVAQSPRYKITEKSQAVAFWCDPISGHATLYWYRQILGQGPELLVQFQDESVVDDSQLPKDRFSAERLKGVDSTLKIQPAELGDSAMYLCASSLSGGTDTQYFGPGTRLTVL.

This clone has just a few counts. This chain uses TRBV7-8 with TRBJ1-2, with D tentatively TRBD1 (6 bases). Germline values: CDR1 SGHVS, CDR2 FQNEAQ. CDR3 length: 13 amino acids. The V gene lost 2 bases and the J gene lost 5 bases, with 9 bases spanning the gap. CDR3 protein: CASSLLQGYGYTF. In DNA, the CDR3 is TGTGCCAGCAGCTTACTACAGGGTTATGGCTACACCTTC.

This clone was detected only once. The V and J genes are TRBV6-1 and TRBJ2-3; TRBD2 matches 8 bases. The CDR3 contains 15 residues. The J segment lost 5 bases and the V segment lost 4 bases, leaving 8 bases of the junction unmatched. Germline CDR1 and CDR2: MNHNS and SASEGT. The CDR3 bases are TGTGCCAGCAGTGTTGAGCGGGGGTTAAGAGATACGCAGTATTTT. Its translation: CASSVERGLRDTQYF.

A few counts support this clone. CDR3 in DNA: TGTGCCAGCAGCCATGTGCAGGGGGTCCGGGGTCAAGAGACCCAGTACTTC. It codes for CASSHVQGVRGQETQYF. The rearrangement joins TRBV5-6 to TRBJ2-5; TRBD1 aligns across 7 bases. Germline V gene lookup returns CDR1 SGHDT and CDR2 YYEEEE. This CDR3 has 17 amino acids. V gave up 4 bases and J gave up 2 bases; unmatched junction bases: 14.

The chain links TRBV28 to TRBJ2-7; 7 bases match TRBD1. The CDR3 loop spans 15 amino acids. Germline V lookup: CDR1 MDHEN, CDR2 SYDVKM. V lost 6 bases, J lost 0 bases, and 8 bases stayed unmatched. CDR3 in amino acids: CASSLGAGGSYEQYF. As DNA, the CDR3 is TGTGCCAGCAGCTTGGGGGCAGGGGGCTCCTACGAGCAGTACTTC.

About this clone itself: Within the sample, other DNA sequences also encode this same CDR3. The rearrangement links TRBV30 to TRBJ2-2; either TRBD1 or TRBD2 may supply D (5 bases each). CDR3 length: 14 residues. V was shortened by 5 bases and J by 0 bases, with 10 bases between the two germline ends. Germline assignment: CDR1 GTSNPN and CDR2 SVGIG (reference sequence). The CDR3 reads CAWAGTSNTGELFF. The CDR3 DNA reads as TGTGCCTGGGCCGGGACCTCGAACACCGGGGAGCTGTTTTTT.

CDR3 DNA sequence: TGTGCCAGCAGTTACCAGGGGGCGACAGATACGCAGTATTTT. This codes for CASSYQGATDTQYF. The rearrangement joins TRBV6-6 to TRBJ2-3; 8 positions match TRBD1. The CDR3 contains 14 residues. Germline V CDR1 and CDR2: MNHNY, SVGAGI (reference sequence). The ends lost 2 bases at V and 3 bases at J; junction bases unmatched: 1.

The CDR3: CASSLAGRAGELFF. CDR3 sequence (DNA): TGTGCCAGCAGTTTGGCAGGGAGAGCCGGGGAGCTGTTTTTT. The chain employs TRBV28 and TRBJ2-2, with D tentatively TRBD1 or TRBD2 (5 bases each). With 3 bases removed from V and 6 bases from J, the gap between germline ends came to 11 bases. Germline V gene sequence: CDR1 MDHEN, CDR2 SYDVKM. The length of the CDR3 is 14 residues.

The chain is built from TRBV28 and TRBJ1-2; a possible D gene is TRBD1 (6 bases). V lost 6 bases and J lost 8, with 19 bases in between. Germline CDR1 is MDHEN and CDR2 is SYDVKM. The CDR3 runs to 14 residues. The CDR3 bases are TGTGCCAGCAGATCAGGGGCCACCGCCAGGGGCTACACCTTC. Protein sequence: CASRSGATARGYTF.